Listed below are T cell receptor beta chains from one sample, sequenced in a study of blood T cell repertoires in COVID-19. The repertoire was sequenced with immunoSEQ multiplex PCR; TCRdb's copy has only in-frame clones and lacks some. The table includes 45,000 to 50,000 clones, less than 90% detected once. The material sequenced was peripheral blood. These receptors all come from a human donor in a cohort sampled during active COVID-19. CDR3s include the opening cysteine and the closing phenylalanine or tryptophan. Each record gives: CDR3 length, D gene, V gene, J gene, clone size, CDR3 DNA, CDR3 protein. The D gene is left open where the match is weak. Some rows mark clone size as missing; the rest say once, few, many or name a class of expanded clone.

>15|TRBD1|TRBV7-9|TRBJ1-5|NA
TGTGCCAGCAGCTTAGGAGGACAGGGAGATCAGCCCCAGCATTTT
CASSLGGQGDQPQHF
>16|NA|TRBV6-5|TRBJ1-3|NA
TGTGCCAGCAGTTACTCCAGGGAACTTGGTGGAAACACCATATATTTT
CASSYSRELGGNTIYF
>14|NA|TRBV10-3|TRBJ1-5|NA
TGTGCCATCAGTGTTAGGGGCGACAATCAGCCCCAGCATTTT
CAISVRGDNQPQHF
>18|TRBD1|TRBV9|TRBJ2-6|NA
TGTGCCAGCAGCTCCCGGACAGGGGGAAGGTCTGGGGCCAACGTCCTGACTTTC
CASSSRTGGRSGANVLTF
>15|NA|TRBV7-2|TRBJ1-2|NA
TGTGCCAGCAGAGCCGCAGGGGCGGCTAACTATGGCTACACCTTC
CASRAAGAANYGYTF
>16|TRBD2|TRBV6-2/TRBV6-3|TRBJ2-7|NA
TGTGCCAGCAGTTACTCAGGACTAGCGGCACGCTACGAGCAGTACTTC
CASSYSGLAARYEQYF
>12|NA|TRBV12-3/TRBV12-4|TRBJ1-5|NA
TGTGCCAGCAGTTTATACAATCAGCCCCAGCATTTT
CASSLYNQPQHF
>13|TRBD1|TRBV5-1|TRBJ2-1|NA
TGCGCCAGCAGCTTGGGACAGGGGAGTGAGCAGTTCTTC
CASSLGQGSEQFF
>19|NA|TRBV21-1|TRBJ2-7|NA
TGTGCCAGCGGATTAGGGGCCCCGGGACTAGCGGGGGGGACCTACGAGCAGTACTTC
CASGLGAPGLAGGTYEQYF
>13|NA|TRBV18|TRBJ1-5|NA
TGTGCCAGCTCACCACCGGGGAGTCAGCCCCAGCATTTT
CASSPPGSQPQHF
>16|NA|TRBV14|TRBJ2-2|NA
TGTGCCAGCAGCCAAGAAAGGCCCGGGGTTAACGGGGAGCTGTTTTTT
CASSQERPGVNGELFF
>14|NA|TRBV12-2|TRBJ1-1|NA
TGTGCAAGTCGCCCTCAGGCCAAGAACACTGAAGCTTTCTTT
CASRPQAKNTEAFF
>15|TRBD1|TRBV5-5|TRBJ2-7|NA
TGTGCCAGCAGAGCCTCCGACAGGGATGGGTACGAGCAGTACTTC
CASRASDRDGYEQYF
>15|TRBD2|TRBV5-6|TRBJ2-3|NA
TGTGCCAGCAGCACCGGACTAGGGGCCACAGATACGCAGTATTTT
CASSTGLGATDTQYF
>16|NA|TRBV5-1|TRBJ1-6|once
TGCGCCAGCAGCTTGCTGGGGGGGTCCTATAATTCACCCCTCCACTTT
CASSLLGGSYNSPLHF
>21|TRBD1|TRBV23-1|TRBJ1-1|NA
TGCGCCAGCAGTCAACCACCTTGGACAGGGGAGGATTATTTTAATGACACTGAAGCTTTCTTT
CASSQPPWTGEDYFNDTEAFF
>16|TRBD1|TRBV5-5|TRBJ1-2|NA
TGTGCCAGCAGCCCCTCCACGACAGGGGAATACTATGGCTACACCTTC
CASSPSTTGEYYGYTF
>15|NA|TRBV5-1|TRBJ1-4|NA
TGCGCCAGCAGCCCGGTGGGGGGACCAAATGAAAAACTGTTTTTT
CASSPVGGPNEKLFF
>15|NA|TRBV4-1|TRBJ1-1|NA
TGCGCCAGCAGCCAAGAGGGTTCCAGGGGCACTGAAGCTTTCTTT
CASSQEGSRGTEAFF
>12|NA|TRBV29-1|TRBJ2-7|NA
TGCAGCGTGCTTGGACAGAGCTTCGAGCAGTACTTC
CSVLGQSFEQYF
>14|NA|TRBV28|TRBJ1-5|NA
TGTGCCAGCAGTTACAGAGTCCTCAATCAGCCCCAGCATTTT
CASSYRVLNQPQHF
>15|TRBD1|TRBV5-4|TRBJ2-5|NA
TGTGCCAGCAGCTTGACCGGGACAGGGCGAGAGACCCAGTACTTC
CASSLTGTGRETQYF
>14|TRBD1|TRBV9|TRBJ2-7|NA
TGTGCCAGCAGCCCAGGGACAGGGCACCGCGAGCAGTACTTC
CASSPGTGHREQYF
>19|TRBD2|TRBV7-2|TRBJ2-3|NA
TGTGCCAGCAGCTTACAGTCGCGACTAGCGGGGGGGCGGACAGATACGCAGTATTTT
CASSLQSRLAGGRTDTQYF
>15|TRBD1|TRBV11-2|TRBJ2-7|NA
TGTGCCAGCAGCCCCACCGGGACAGGGAGCCGCGAGCAGTACTTC
CASSPTGTGSREQYF
>15|NA|TRBV25-1|TRBJ2-1|NA
TGTGCCAGCAGAAGACCGGGATTTACGCAGGATGAGCAGTTCTTC
CASRRPGFTQDEQFF
>17|TRBD2|TRBV6-2/TRBV6-3|TRBJ2-3|NA
TGTGCCAGCAGTTACGGACAGCGGGGGGGTTGGTCAGATACGCAGTATTTT
CASSYGQRGGWSDTQYF
>16|TRBD2|TRBV6-5|TRBJ2-5|NA
TGTGCCAGCAGTTACTCGGCACTAGCGAACCAAGAGACCCAGTACTTC
CASSYSALANQETQYF
>15|TRBD2|TRBV6-2/TRBV6-3|TRBJ2-1|NA
TGTGCCAGCAGTTCCCAGCGGGGGCCCGGGAATGAGCAGTTCTTC
CASSSQRGPGNEQFF
>16|NA|TRBV7-7|TRBJ2-2|NA
TGTGCTAGCAGCCCCAACGGCAGGACGAACACCGGGGAGCTGTTTTTT
CASSPNGRTNTGELFF
>16|NA|TRBV7-6|TRBJ2-1|NA
TGTGCCAGCAGGCCGGCTAGGGGGACCGGCTACAATGAGCAGTTCTTC
CASRPARGTGYNEQFF
>13|TRBD1|TRBV2|TRBJ2-5|once
TGTGCCAGCGGGGGGACAGGGGATGAGACCCAGTACTTC
CASGGTGDETQYF
>18|TRBD2|TRBV13|TRBJ2-2|NA
TGTGCCAGCAGCCCCCGGGGGGGGATAAGCCGGAACACCGGGGAGCTGTTTTTT
CASSPRGGISRNTGELFF
>14|TRBD1|TRBV27|TRBJ1-4|NA
TGTGCCAGCAGTCCCCGACAGGGCAATGAAAAACTGTTTTTT
CASSPRQGNEKLFF
>17|TRBD2|TRBV4-1|TRBJ2-3|NA
TGCGCCAGCAGCCAAGATAGGGCTAGCGGGGTCCCAGATACGCAGTATTTT
CASSQDRASGVPDTQYF
>16|TRBD2|TRBV5-4|TRBJ2-3|NA
TGTGCCAGCAGCTTGTGGACTAGCGGGGAAACAGATACGCAGTATTTT
CASSLWTSGETDTQYF
>13|NA|TRBV15|TRBJ2-3|NA
TGTGCCACCAGCAGAGATAGCCCAGATACGCAGTATTTT
CATSRDSPDTQYF
>11|NA|TRBV25-1|TRBJ2-7|NA
TGTGCCAGCAGCAGATTCTACGAGCAGTACTTC
CASSRFYEQYF
>13|TRBD1|TRBV12-3/TRBV12-4|TRBJ1-4|once
TGTGCCAGCAGTTTTGCTACTCGGGACAGGGTTGTTTTT
CASSFATRDRVVF
>14|TRBD1|TRBV7-2|TRBJ2-5|NA
TGTGCCAGCAGCGGGGACAGGGGACTGGAGACCCAGTACTTC
CASSGDRGLETQYF
>15|NA|TRBV28|TRBJ1-4|NA
TGTGCCAGCACTCCCCGAGGGCCCGATGGCGAAAAACTGTTTTTT
CASTPRGPDGEKLFF
>16|NA|TRBV5-5|TRBJ2-2|few
TGTGCCAGCATCCCCCGTGGGGCCAGTGGGACCGGGGAGCTGTTTTTT
CASIPRGASGTGELFF
>15|TRBD2|TRBV5-1|TRBJ2-1|NA
TGCGCCAGCAGCTTGGATCTAGCGGGGGACAATGAGCAGTTCTTC
CASSLDLAGDNEQFF
>13|NA|TRBV15|TRBJ1-5|few
TGTGCCACCAGTCCGAGGGGCAATCAGCCCCAGCATTTT
CATSPRGNQPQHF
>15|TRBD1|TRBV7-7|TRBJ2-1|NA
TGTGCTAGCAGCTTAGCCGGGACAGGGGGCGGTGAGCAGTTCTTC
CASSLAGTGGGEQFF
>13|TRBD1|TRBV27|TRBJ2-5|NA
TGTGCCAGCAGTGTCAGGGGGATGGAGACCCAGTACTTC
CASSVRGMETQYF
>13|NA|TRBV7-9|TRBJ2-1|NA
TGTGCCAGCAGCCGGGGACTTTACAATGAGCAGTTCTTC
CASSRGLYNEQFF
>17|TRBD2|TRBV24-1|TRBJ2-3|NA
TGTGCCACCAGTGATCGGACTAGCGGGGAAAGCACAGATACGCAGTATTTT
CATSDRTSGESTDTQYF
>15|TRBD2|TRBV27|TRBJ2-5|once
TGTGCCAGCAGTTATCGGGGGGGGCCCCTAGAGACCCAGTACTTC
CASSYRGGPLETQYF
>14|NA|TRBV18|TRBJ2-7|NA
TGTGCCAGCTCACCAGCTGGGGGCCCCTACGAGCAGTACTTC
CASSPAGGPYEQYF
>16|TRBD1|TRBV24-1|TRBJ2-1|NA
TGTGCCACCAGTGATCTGACAGGGCAATATCGGAATGAGCAGTTCTTC
CATSDLTGQYRNEQFF
>11|TRBD1|TRBV25-1|TRBJ1-4|few
TGTGCCAGCAGTGGGGGACAGGGACTGTTTTTT
CASSGGQGLFF
>15|NA|TRBV27|TRBJ2-5|NA
TGTGCCAGCAGTTTATCGATACTGTTAAAAGAGACCCAGTACTTC
CASSLSILLKETQYF